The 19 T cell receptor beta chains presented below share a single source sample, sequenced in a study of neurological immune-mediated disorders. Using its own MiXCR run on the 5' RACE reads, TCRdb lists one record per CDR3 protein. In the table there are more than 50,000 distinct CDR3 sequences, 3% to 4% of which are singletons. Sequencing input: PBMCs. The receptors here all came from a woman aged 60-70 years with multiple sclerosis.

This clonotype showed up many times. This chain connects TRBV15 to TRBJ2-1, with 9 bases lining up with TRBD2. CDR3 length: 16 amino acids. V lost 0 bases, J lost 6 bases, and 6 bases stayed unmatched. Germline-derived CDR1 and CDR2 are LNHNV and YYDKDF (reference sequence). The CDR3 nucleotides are TGTGCCACCAGCAGAGATATTAGCGGGAGAAGCAATGAGCAGTTCTTC. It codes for CATSRDISGRSNEQFF.

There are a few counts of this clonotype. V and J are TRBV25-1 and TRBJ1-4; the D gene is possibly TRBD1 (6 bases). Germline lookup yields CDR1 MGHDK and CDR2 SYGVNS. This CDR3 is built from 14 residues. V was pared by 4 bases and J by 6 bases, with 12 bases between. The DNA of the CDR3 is TGTGCCAGCAGTGGACAGGTGAAAGATGAAAAACTGTTTTTT. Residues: CASSGQVKDEKLFF.

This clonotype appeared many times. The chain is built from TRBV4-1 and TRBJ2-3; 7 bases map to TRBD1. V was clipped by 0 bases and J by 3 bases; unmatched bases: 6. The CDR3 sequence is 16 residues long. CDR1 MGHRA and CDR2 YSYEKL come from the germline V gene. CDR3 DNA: TGCGCCAGCAGCCAAGATGACAGGGATCAGACAGATACGCAGTATTTT. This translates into CASSQDDRDQTDTQYF.

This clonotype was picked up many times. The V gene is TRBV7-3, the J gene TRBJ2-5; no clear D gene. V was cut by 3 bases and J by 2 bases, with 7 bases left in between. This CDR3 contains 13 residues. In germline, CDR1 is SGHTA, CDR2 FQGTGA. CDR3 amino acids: CASSLGGQETQYF. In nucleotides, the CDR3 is TGTGCCAGCAGCTTGGGCGGACAAGAGACCCAGTACTTC.

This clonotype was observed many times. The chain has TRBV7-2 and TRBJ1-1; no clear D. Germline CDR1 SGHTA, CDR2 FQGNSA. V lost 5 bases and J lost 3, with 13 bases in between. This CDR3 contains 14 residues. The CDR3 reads CASSEDMWDTEAFF. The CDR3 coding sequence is TGTGCCAGCAGCGAAGACATGTGGGACACTGAAGCTTTCTTT.

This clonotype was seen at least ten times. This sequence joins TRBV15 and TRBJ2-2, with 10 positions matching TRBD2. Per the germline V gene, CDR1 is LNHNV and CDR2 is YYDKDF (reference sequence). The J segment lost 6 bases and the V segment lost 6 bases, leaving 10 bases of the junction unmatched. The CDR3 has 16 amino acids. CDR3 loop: CATRKGLAGASGELFF. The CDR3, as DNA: TGTGCCACCAGAAAAGGGCTAGCGGGAGCTTCCGGGGAGCTGTTTTTT.

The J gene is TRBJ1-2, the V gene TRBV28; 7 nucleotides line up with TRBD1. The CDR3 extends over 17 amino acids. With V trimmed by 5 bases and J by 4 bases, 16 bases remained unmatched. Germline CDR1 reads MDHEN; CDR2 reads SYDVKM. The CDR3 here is CASSTSGLKRTGYGYTF. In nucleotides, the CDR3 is TGTGCCAGCAGTACTAGTGGCCTTAAACGGACAGGCTATGGCTACACCTTC.

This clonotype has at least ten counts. CDR3 protein: CSARATGDRPQHF. The DNA for the CDR3 is TGCAGTGCTAGAGCCACTGGGGACAGGCCCCAGCATTTT. The J gene is TRBJ1-5, the V gene TRBV20-1; TRBD1 aligns across 7 bases. V lost 1 base and J lost 9; bases outside the gene matches: 6. The CDR3 has 13 residues. Germline V gene lookup returns CDR1 DFQATT and CDR2 SNEGSKA (reference sequence).

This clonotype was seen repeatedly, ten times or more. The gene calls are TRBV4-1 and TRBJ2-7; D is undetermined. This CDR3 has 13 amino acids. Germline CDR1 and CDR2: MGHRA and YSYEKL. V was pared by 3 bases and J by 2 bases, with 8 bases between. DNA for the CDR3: TGCGCCAGCAGCCACGACACAACCTACGAGCAGTACTTC. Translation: CASSHDTTYEQYF.

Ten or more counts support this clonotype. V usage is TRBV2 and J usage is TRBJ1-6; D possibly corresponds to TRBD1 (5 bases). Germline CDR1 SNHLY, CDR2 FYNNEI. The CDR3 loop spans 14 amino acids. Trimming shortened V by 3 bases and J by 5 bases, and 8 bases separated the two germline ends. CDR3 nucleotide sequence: TGTGCCAGCAGTGAGGTGGGGGATAATTCACCCCTCCACTTT. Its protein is CASSEVGDNSPLHF.

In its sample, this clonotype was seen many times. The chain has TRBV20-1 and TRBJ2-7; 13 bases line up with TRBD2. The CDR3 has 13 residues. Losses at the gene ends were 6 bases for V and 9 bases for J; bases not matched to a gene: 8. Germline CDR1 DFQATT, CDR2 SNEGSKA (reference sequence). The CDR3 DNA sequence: TGCAGTGCGCGACTAGCGGGAGGCCTCGGGCAGTACTTC. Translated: CSARLAGGLGQYF.

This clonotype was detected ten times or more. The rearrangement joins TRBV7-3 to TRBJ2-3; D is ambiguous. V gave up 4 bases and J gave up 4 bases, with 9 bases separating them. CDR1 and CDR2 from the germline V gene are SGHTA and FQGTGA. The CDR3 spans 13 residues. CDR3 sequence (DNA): TGTGCCAGCAGCTATTCGTGGGCAGATACGCAGTATTTT. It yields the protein CASSYSWADTQYF.

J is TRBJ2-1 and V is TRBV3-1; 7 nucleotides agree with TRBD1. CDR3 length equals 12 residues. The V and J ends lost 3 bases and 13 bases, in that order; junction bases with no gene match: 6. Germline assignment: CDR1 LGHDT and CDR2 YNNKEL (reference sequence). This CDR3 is CASSHRDRQQFF. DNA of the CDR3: TGTGCCAGCAGCCATAGGGACAGACAACAGTTCTTC.

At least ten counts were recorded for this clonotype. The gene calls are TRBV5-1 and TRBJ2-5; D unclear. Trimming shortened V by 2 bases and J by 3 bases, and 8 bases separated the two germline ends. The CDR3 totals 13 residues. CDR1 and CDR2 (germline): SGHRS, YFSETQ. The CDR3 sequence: CASSLFREETQYF. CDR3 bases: TGCGCCAGCAGCTTATTCCGGGAAGAGACCCAGTACTTC.

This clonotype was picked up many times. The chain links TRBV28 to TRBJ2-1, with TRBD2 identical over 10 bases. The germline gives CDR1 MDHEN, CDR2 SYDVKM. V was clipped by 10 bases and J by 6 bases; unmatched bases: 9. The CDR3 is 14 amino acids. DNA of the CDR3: TGTGCCACCATAAGCGGGAGGGCCCGCAATGAGCAGTTCTTC. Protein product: CATISGRARNEQFF.

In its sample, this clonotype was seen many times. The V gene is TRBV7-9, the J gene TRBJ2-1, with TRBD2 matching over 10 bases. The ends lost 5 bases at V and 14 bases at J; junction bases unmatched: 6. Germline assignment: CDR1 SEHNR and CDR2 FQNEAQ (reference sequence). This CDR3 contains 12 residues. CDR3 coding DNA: TGTGCCAGCAGCACCCCTAGCGGGGGAGAGTTCTTC. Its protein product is CASSTPSGGEFF.

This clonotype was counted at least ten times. CDR3 nucleotide sequence: TGCGCCAGCAGCAAAGGGACTAGCGGGAGAGATACGCAGTATTTT. The encoded protein is CASSKGTSGRDTQYF. The gene calls are TRBV5-1 and TRBJ2-3; 14 bases are shared with TRBD2. Per the germline V gene, CDR1 is SGHRS and CDR2 is YFSETQ. The CDR3 runs to 15 residues. Trimming took 4 bases from V and 5 from J; bases not matched to a gene: 3.

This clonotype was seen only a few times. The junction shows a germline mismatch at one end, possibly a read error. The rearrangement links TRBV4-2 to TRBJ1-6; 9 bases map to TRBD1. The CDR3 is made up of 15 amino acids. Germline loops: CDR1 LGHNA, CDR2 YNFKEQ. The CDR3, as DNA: TGTGCCAGCAGCCAAGAGACAGGGGGGAATTCAACCCTCAACTTT. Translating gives CASSQETGGNSTLNF.

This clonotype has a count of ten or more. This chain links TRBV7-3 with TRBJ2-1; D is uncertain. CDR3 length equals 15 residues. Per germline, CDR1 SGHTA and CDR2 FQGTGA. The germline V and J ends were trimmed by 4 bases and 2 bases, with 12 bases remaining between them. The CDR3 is CASSSAGGAYNEQFF. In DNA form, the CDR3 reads TGTGCCAGCAGCTCCGCCGGTGGGGCCTACAATGAGCAGTTCTTC.